A selection of T cell receptor beta chains follows, all from one sample in a study of beta chain features in type 1 diabetes. Sequencing was performed with immunoSEQ multiplex PCR; in TCRdb, only in-frame clones are kept and a portion is missing. The sample lists over 500,000 clones; roughly a sixth were seen once. Sequenced input: naive CD4+ T cells from blood. The receptors come from a man in his late teens or twenties in good health. CDR3s include the opening cysteine and the closing phenylalanine or tryptophan. The order of the fields is D gene, clone size, J gene, V gene, CDR3 protein, CDR3 DNA. A D gene is named only where the DNA matches it firmly. Some rows mark clone size as missing; the rest say once, few, many or name a class of expanded clone.

d_gene: .; abundance: few; j_gene: TRBJ1-2; v_gene: TRBV15; CDR3aa: CATSRDPDSLSYTF; CDR3nt: TGTGCCACCAGCAGAGATCCGGACAGTCTAAGCTACACCTTC
d_gene: TRBD2; abundance: .; j_gene: TRBJ2-1; v_gene: TRBV19; CDR3aa: CASSILAGAGFNEQFF; CDR3nt: TGTGCCAGTAGTATCTTAGCGGGAGCAGGGTTCAATGAGCAGTTCTTC
d_gene: .; abundance: few; j_gene: TRBJ2-3; v_gene: TRBV7-2; CDR3aa: CASSQSGPGLDTQYF; CDR3nt: TGTGCCAGCAGCCAATCAGGTCCCGGTCTGGATACGCAGTATTTT
d_gene: TRBD1; abundance: .; j_gene: TRBJ1-1; v_gene: TRBV10-3; CDR3aa: CAIIRTGGTEAFF; CDR3nt: TGTGCCATCATTAGGACAGGGGGTACTGAAGCTTTCTTT
d_gene: .; abundance: few; j_gene: TRBJ1-2; v_gene: TRBV20-1; CDR3aa: CSARAVGRYTF; CDR3nt: TGCAGTGCTAGAGCCGTAGGACGGTACACCTTC
d_gene: TRBD2; abundance: .; j_gene: TRBJ2-5; v_gene: TRBV9; CDR3aa: CASSETSGTGQETQYF; CDR3nt: TGTGCCAGCAGCGAAACTAGCGGCACAGGCCAAGAGACCCAGTACTTC
d_gene: .; abundance: .; j_gene: TRBJ2-5; v_gene: TRBV19; CDR3aa: CASMDQGPLKTQYF; CDR3nt: TGTGCCAGTATGGATCAGGGGCCGCTAAAGACCCAGTACTTC
d_gene: TRBD1; abundance: few; j_gene: TRBJ1-2; v_gene: TRBV7-9; CDR3aa: CASSLWDSSPHGYTF; CDR3nt: TGTGCCAGCAGCTTATGGGACAGTTCGCCCCATGGCTACACCTTC
d_gene: .; abundance: .; j_gene: TRBJ1-1; v_gene: TRBV28; CDR3aa: CASGESLRTEAFF; CDR3nt: TGTGCCAGCGGTGAAAGCCTGAGGACTGAAGCTTTCTTT
d_gene: .; abundance: .; j_gene: TRBJ2-3; v_gene: TRBV5-1; CDR3aa: CASSLDLSTDTQYF; CDR3nt: TGCGCCAGCAGCCTGGACCTGAGCACAGATACGCAGTATTTT
d_gene: TRBD1; abundance: few; j_gene: TRBJ1-5; v_gene: TRBV28; CDR3aa: CASTWGQGASQPQHF; CDR3nt: TGTGCCAGCACCTGGGGGCAGGGGGCGAGTCAGCCCCAGCATTTT
d_gene: TRBD1; abundance: few; j_gene: TRBJ1-5; v_gene: TRBV18; CDR3aa: CASSPSRGRSNQPQHF; CDR3nt: TGTGCCAGCTCACCGAGTAGGGGGCGCAGCAATCAGCCCCAGCATTTT
d_gene: TRBD1; abundance: .; j_gene: TRBJ1-2; v_gene: TRBV5-4; CDR3aa: CASSPMGQGAGYTF; CDR3nt: TGTGCCAGCAGCCCCATGGGACAGGGGGCTGGCTACACCTTC
d_gene: TRBD1; abundance: .; j_gene: TRBJ1-4; v_gene: TRBV7-2; CDR3aa: CASSLITGGNEKLFF; CDR3nt: TGTGCCAGCAGCCTAATAACAGGGGGGAATGAAAAACTGTTTTTT
d_gene: TRBD1; abundance: few; j_gene: TRBJ2-7; v_gene: TRBV5-1; CDR3aa: CASSLGTGGFEQYF; CDR3nt: TGCGCCAGCAGCTTAGGTACAGGGGGATTCGAGCAGTACTTC
d_gene: .; abundance: .; j_gene: TRBJ1-1; v_gene: TRBV6-6; CDR3aa: CASSYSSGNAEAFF; CDR3nt: TGTGCCAGCAGTTACTCGTCAGGAAACGCTGAAGCTTTCTTT
d_gene: .; abundance: few; j_gene: TRBJ1-5; v_gene: TRBV30; CDR3aa: CAWSPQLPNQPQHF; CDR3nt: TGTGCCTGGAGCCCCCAGCTACCCAATCAGCCCCAGCATTTT
d_gene: .; abundance: .; j_gene: TRBJ2-3; v_gene: TRBV28; CDR3aa: CASSLSLPGADTQYF; CDR3nt: TGTGCCAGCAGTTTATCTCTCCCGGGGGCAGATACGCAGTATTTT
d_gene: .; abundance: .; j_gene: TRBJ2-7; v_gene: TRBV7-9; CDR3aa: CASSLRLRQEQYF; CDR3nt: TGTGCCAGCAGCCTACGTTTGCGACAGGAGCAGTACTTC
d_gene: .; abundance: .; j_gene: TRBJ2-7; v_gene: TRBV5-1; CDR3aa: CASSLGPGGMSYEQYF; CDR3nt: TGCGCCAGCAGCTTGGGACCAGGCGGTATGTCCTACGAGCAGTACTTC
d_gene: TRBD2; abundance: .; j_gene: TRBJ2-3; v_gene: TRBV18; CDR3aa: CASSPIAGGRTDTQYF; CDR3nt: TGTGCCAGCTCACCTATAGCGGGAGGCCGCACAGATACGCAGTATTTT
d_gene: .; abundance: few; j_gene: TRBJ2-7; v_gene: TRBV7-2; CDR3aa: CASSSGGGLRYF; CDR3nt: TGTGCCAGCAGTTCCGGTGGCGGCCTAAGGTACTTC
d_gene: .; abundance: few; j_gene: TRBJ1-3; v_gene: TRBV9; CDR3aa: CASSPQGSSGNTIYF; CDR3nt: TGTGCCAGCAGCCCCCAGGGGAGCTCTGGAAACACCATATATTTT
d_gene: .; abundance: .; j_gene: TRBJ2-5; v_gene: TRBV2; CDR3aa: CASSLRVETQYF; CDR3nt: TGTGCCAGCAGTCTCAGGGTTGAGACCCAGTACTTC
d_gene: .; abundance: few; j_gene: TRBJ1-5; v_gene: TRBV5-4; CDR3aa: CASSLGGEKGQGQHF; CDR3nt: TGTGCCAGCAGCTTGGGGGGGGAGAAAGGGCAGGGCCAGCATTTT
d_gene: .; abundance: .; j_gene: TRBJ1-1; v_gene: TRBV9; CDR3aa: CASSNREGLYTEAFF; CDR3nt: TGTGCCAGCAGCAACAGGGAAGGGTTATACACTGAAGCTTTCTTT
d_gene: TRBD1; abundance: few; j_gene: TRBJ1-3; v_gene: TRBV14; CDR3aa: CASSHTSFDAGGSGNTIYF; CDR3nt: TGTGCCAGCAGCCACACAAGTTTTGATGCAGGGGGCTCTGGAAACACCATATATTTT